The 22 T cell receptor beta chains in this list originate from one sample, sequenced in a study of CD8+CD57+ T cells in acquired aplastic anemia. Researchers used genomic DNA as the template to profile TCR beta VDJ and CDR3. MiXCR, applied by TCRdb to the reads, yields one record per CDR3 protein. The sample shows about 160,000 distinct CDR3 sequences, roughly 48% of them seen only once. Patients picked for sequencing had shown CD8+CD57+ cell expansion detected by flow cytometry. The specimen was sorted CD4+, CD8+, or CD8+CD57+ T cells (not recorded which) from PBMCs. Receptors originate from a human donor with aplastic anemia.

Regarding this clonotype: This may be a read error, as it is one base from a much larger clone. The genes are TRBV19 and TRBJ2-5; 7 nucleotides line up with TRBD2. The V gene's germline CDR1 is LNHDA and CDR2 SQIVND (reference sequence). The CDR3 totals 18 residues. As DNA, the CDR3 is TGTGCCGGTAGTTTGTATCTAGCGGAAACCCCGGGGGGAGAGACCCAGTACTTC. Amino acids: CAGSLYLAETPGGETQYF.

This clonotype was picked up many times. The chain recombines TRBV19 with TRBJ1-3; possibly TRBD1 for D (6 bases). Trimming took off 4 bases at V and 8 bases at J, with 18 bases between the two ends. The CDR3 length is 15 residues. Per the germline V gene, CDR1 is LNHDA and CDR2 is SQIVND (reference sequence). As DNA, the CDR3 is TGTGCCAGTAGTACCCACAGGGCTCTGGCGGACACCATATATTTT. It yields the protein CASSTHRALADTIYF.

This clonotype was picked up one time. The CDR3 reads CSARDGGTNGFNSPLHF. Written as DNA, the CDR3 is TGCAGTGCTAGAGATGGGGGGACTAATGGATTTAATTCACCCCTCCACTTT. The chain recombines TRBV20-1 with TRBJ1-6; TRBD1 might be the D (5 bases). V shed 0 bases and J shed 6 bases, with 18 bases lying between them. From germline, CDR1 is DFQATT and CDR2 SNEGSKA (reference sequence). This CDR3 is built from 17 residues.

This clonotype was seen many times. The genes are TRBV7-2 and TRBJ2-1; no clear D. V was cut by 1 base and J by 8 bases, with 9 bases left in between. CDR1 is SGHTA and CDR2 is FQGNSA in the germline V gene. The CDR3 contains 13 residues. CDR3 sequence reads: CASSLDVVYEQFF. The CDR3 DNA sequence: TGTGCCAGCAGCTTAGACGTAGTCTATGAGCAGTTCTTC.

With regard to this clonotype: Compared with germline, one end of the junction differs, possibly owing to a read error. The chain uses TRBV27 and TRBJ2-7; 8 nucleotides line up with TRBD1. The CDR3 is 14 amino acids. Germline CDR1 reads MNHEY; CDR2 reads SMNVEV (reference sequence). The CDR3 DNA is TGTGCCAGCGGCCCTGGACAGGGCTCCTACGAGCTGTACTTC. Residues: CASGPGQGSYELYF.

The chain employs TRBV20-1 and TRBJ1-5; D may be TRBD1 (5 bases). CDR3 length: 19 residues. Looked up from germline, CDR1 is DFQATT and CDR2 is SNEGSKA (reference sequence). The V and J ends lost 2 bases and 0 bases respectively, with 23 bases between them. CDR3 coding DNA: TGCAGTGCTAGAAAGTTTCCCCCCATAGAGGGGATTAGCAATCAGCCCCAGCATTTT. Translation gives CSARKFPPIEGISNQPQHF.

The chain combines TRBV6-1 with TRBJ1-1, with D possibly being TRBD1 (5 bases). V was shortened by 4 bases and J by 4 bases, with 13 bases between the two germline ends. Germline lookup yields CDR1 MNHNS and CDR2 SASEGT. The CDR3 length is 14 residues. The CDR3 spells CASSGGGTVTEAFF. In DNA form, the CDR3 reads TGTGCCAGCAGTGGGGGGGGGACTGTCACTGAAGCTTTCTTT.

V and J are TRBV10-1 and TRBJ2-7; 11 positions match TRBD1. The CDR3 runs 17 residues. Per germline, CDR1 WNHNN and CDR2 SYGVQD (reference sequence). The V and J ends lost 2 bases and 4 bases, in that order; junction bases with no gene match: 10. This CDR3 is CASSESLEGDRGYEQYF. In DNA form, the CDR3 reads TGCGCCAGCAGTGAGAGCCTCGAGGGGGACAGGGGGTACGAGCAGTACTTC.

In this sample, this clonotype turned up many times. The V gene is TRBV20-1, the J gene TRBJ1-4, with D possibly TRBD1 on 5 matching bases. Per the germline V gene, CDR1 is DFQATT and CDR2 is SNEGSKA (reference sequence). The CDR3 runs 16 residues. The V and J ends lost 3 bases and 8 bases respectively, with 22 bases between them. CDR3 amino acids: CSARSRLGMGREKLFF. CDR3 bases: TGCAGTGCTAGGAGTAGGTTAGGGATGGGACGAGAAAAACTGTTTTTT.

This clonotype was seen ten or more times. The gene calls are TRBV19 and TRBJ1-5; D gene uncertain. Looked up from germline, CDR1 is LNHDA and CDR2 is SQIVND (reference sequence). This CDR3 contains 16 residues. Trimming cost V 7 bases and J 0 bases, with 16 bases left between them. CDR3 residues: CASNEPYLDSNQPQHF. The CDR3 coding sequence is TGTGCCAGTAACGAACCTTACCTTGATAGCAATCAGCCCCAGCATTTT.

In its sample, this clonotype was seen once. The chain carries TRBV7-9 and TRBJ1-2; D not certain. Trimming cost V 9 bases and J 4 bases, with 15 bases left between them. The CDR3 has 13 amino acids. In germline, CDR1 is SEHNR, CDR2 FQNEAQ (reference sequence). Here the CDR3 reads CASRLQAPYGYTF. CDR3 bases: TGTGCCAGTAGACTTCAGGCCCCCTATGGCTACACCTTC.

This chain uses TRBV3-1 with TRBJ2-7; D remains unclear. The V end was cut by 0 bases, the J end by 1 base, with 13 bases between. Germline CDR1 is LGHDT and CDR2 is YNNKEL (reference sequence). The CDR3 runs 16 residues. CDR3 sequence: CASSQERRPTSYEQYF. As DNA, the CDR3 is TGTGCCAGCAGCCAAGAGCGGCGTCCGACTTCCTACGAGCAGTACTTC.

Comments on this clonotype: This sequence may be a read error, since a much larger clone differs from it by one base. The chain joins TRBV5-5 to TRBJ2-7; 13 bases match TRBD2. The CDR3 spans 15 residues. The ends lost 3 bases at V and 10 bases at J; junction bases unmatched: 10. Per the germline V gene, CDR1 is SGHKS and CDR2 is YYEKEE (reference sequence). CDR3 in amino acids: CASSSPRTSGSFQYF. The CDR3 DNA follows: TGTGCCAGCAGCTCTCCGAGGACTAGCGGGAGTTTCCAGTACTTC.

This clonotype was observed once. The rearrangement joins TRBV9 to TRBJ2-5; 11 bases are shared with TRBD2. CDR3 length equals 14 residues. J was trimmed by 4 bases and V by 3 bases; bases with no gene match: 2. In germline, CDR1 is SGDLS, CDR2 YYNGEE. In DNA form, the CDR3 reads TGTGCCAGCAGCGGTAGCGGGAGGGGAGAGACCCAGTACTTC. It translates to CASSGSGRGETQYF.

This clonotype was seen more than once but under ten times. The chain has TRBV2 and TRBJ2-5; D gene unclear. Trimming took 7 bases from V and 7 from J, leaving 7 bases between them. CDR1 SNHLY and CDR2 FYNNEI come from the germline V gene. The CDR3 covers 10 residues. The CDR3 loop reads CASNGVTQYF. In DNA form, the CDR3 reads TGTGCCAGCAACGGAGTGACCCAGTACTTC.

The chain is built from TRBV5-1 and TRBJ2-7; D possibly corresponds to TRBD2 (6 bases). The ends were cut back, 4 bases at V and 10 bases at J, with 24 bases in the middle. The germline gives CDR1 SGHRS, CDR2 YFSETQ. The CDR3 is 15 residues long. This CDR3 is CASSPEGRVLTEQYF. CDR3 DNA sequence: TGCGCCAGCAGCCCGGAGGGCAGGGTGCTGACAGAACAGTACTTC.

The CDR3 loop is CSARDRAGATDTQYF. The CDR3 DNA is TGCAGTGCTAGAGATCGCGCGGGGGCCACAGATACGCAGTATTTT. The V call is TRBV20-1, the J call TRBJ2-3; D might be TRBD2 (7 bases). The CDR3 runs 15 residues. V was cut by 0 bases and J by 2 bases, with 12 bases left in between. The V gene's germline CDR1 is DFQATT and CDR2 SNEGSKA (reference sequence).

The sample holds many counts of this clonotype. The chain's CDR3 is CASSPPVVLDIGDTQYF. Written as DNA, the CDR3 is TGTGCCAGCAGCCCCCCAGTAGTCCTTGACATTGGGGATACGCAGTATTTT. The J gene is TRBJ2-3, the V gene TRBV7-9, with D uncertain. Trimming shortened V by 5 bases and J by 6 bases, and 24 bases separated the two germline ends. This CDR3 has 17 amino acids. Germline-derived CDR1 and CDR2 are SEHNR and FQNEAQ (reference sequence).

This clonotype was observed at least ten times. CDR3 loop: CATSDPIAGTYEQYF. DNA for the CDR3: TGTGCCACCAGTGATCCCATAGCGGGGACCTACGAGCAGTACTTC. The gene calls are TRBV24-1 and TRBJ2-7, with 8 nucleotides matching TRBD2. CDR3 length: 15 residues. Trimming cost V 3 bases and J 2 bases; bases outside gene matches: 5. Germline CDR1 reads KGHDR; CDR2 reads SFDVKD.

In its sample, this clonotype was seen a few times. A much bigger clone sits one base away, suggesting this may be a read error. The conserved closing phenylalanine or tryptophan is absent in this CDR3, likely reflecting a read error. The chain carries TRBV7-2 and TRBJ2-7; D may be TRBD2 (6 bases). Germline V gene data show CDR1 as SGHTA and CDR2 as FQGNSA. V shed 3 bases and J shed 3 bases, with 9 bases lying between them. The CDR3 extends over 13 amino acids. The CDR3 protein is CASSFWRDYEQYL. CDR3 DNA: TGTGCCAGCAGCTTTTGGCGGGACTACGAGCAGTACCTC.

Details on this clonotype: A read error is likely, as this CDR3 ends without the conserved phenylalanine or tryptophan. The chain uses TRBV2 and TRBJ1-1; D uncertain. Germline lookup yields CDR1 SNHLY and CDR2 FYNNEI. This CDR3 contains 13 residues. In DNA, the CDR3 is TGTGCCAGCACTGAAATAGTCGACACTGAAGCTTTCATT. It specifies CASTEIVDTEAFI.

This clonotype was found once. A read error may account for a junction end that differs from germline. The rearrangement links TRBV15 to TRBJ2-7; D tentatively fits TRBD1 or TRBD2 (5 bases each). Looked up from germline, CDR1 is LNHNV and CDR2 is YYDKDF (reference sequence). This CDR3 is built from 16 residues. The CDR3 loop reads CAASSELRGSSYEQYF. The DNA for the CDR3 is TGTGCCGCCAGCAGCGAACTTCGGGGCAGCTCCTACGAGCAGTACTTC.